These T cell receptor beta chains were read from a single sample in a study of blood T cell repertoires in COVID-19. Using immunoSEQ multiplex PCR, the repertoire was profiled, and TCRdb retains in-frame clones only, with some absent. The sample holds roughly 260,000 clones, more than 80% seen once. The sequencing input was peripheral blood. These receptors all stem from a woman between 40 and 55 years old with acute or convalescent COVID-19. CDR3s include the opening cysteine and the closing phenylalanine or tryptophan. A D gene is named only where the DNA matches it firmly. For some rows the clone size is stated as once, few or many, or as a class when expanded; others skip it.

v_call,d_call,clone_size,j_call,cdr3_aa,cdr3_nt
TRBV19,TRBD2,-,TRBJ2-5,CASSIYGGEQETQYF,TGTGCCAGTAGTATCTACGGGGGGGAACAAGAGACCCAGTACTTC
TRBV30,-,-,TRBJ1-1,CAWSGHRANTEAFF,TGTGCCTGGAGTGGGCACAGGGCGAACACTGAAGCTTTCTTT
TRBV12-5,TRBD1,-,TRBJ1-1,CASGLVINRGDTEAFF,TGTGCTAGTGGTTTGGTTATAAACAGGGGAGACACTGAAGCTTTCTTT
TRBV5-5,-,-,TRBJ2-5,CASSTEGVVQETQYF,TGTGCCAGCAGCACTGAGGGTGTAGTCCAAGAGACCCAGTACTTC
TRBV3-1/TRBV3-2,-,-,TRBJ1-1,CASTRGPEAFF,TGTGCCAGCACCCGGGGTCCCGAAGCTTTCTTT
TRBV5-6,TRBD1,-,TRBJ1-1,CASSPDRGRRFFFTEAFF,TGTGCCAGCAGCCCGGACAGGGGGCGAAGGTTTTTCTTCACTGAAGCTTTCTTT
TRBV19,-,-,TRBJ2-4,CASRQDPGKNIQYF,TGTGCCAGCCGACAGGACCCCGGCAAAAACATTCAGTACTTC
TRBV24-1,-,-,TRBJ2-1,CATSVGPVMNEQFF,TGTGCCACCAGTGTCGGTCCTGTCATGAATGAGCAGTTCTTC
TRBV25-1,TRBD1,few,TRBJ1-1,CASRQTGRAFF,TGTGCCAGCAGGCAGACAGGGCGCGCTTTCTTT
TRBV2,TRBD1,-,TRBJ2-3,CASSGGTGRGDTQYF,TGTGCCAGCAGCGGAGGGACAGGGAGGGGGGATACGCAGTATTTT
TRBV6-5,-,-,TRBJ2-1,CASSYTGVDNEQFF,TGTGCCAGCAGTTACACGGGGGTCGACAATGAGCAGTTCTTC
TRBV5-1,-,-,TRBJ2-1,CASSDSYNEQFF,TGCGCCAGCAGTGACAGCTACAATGAGCAGTTCTTC
TRBV7-8,TRBD1,-,TRBJ2-2,CASRSRGQGSGELFF,TGTGCCAGCAGATCGCGGGGACAGGGAAGCGGGGAGCTGTTTTTT
TRBV6-5,TRBD1,-,TRBJ2-5,CASSWGRQGVETQYF,TGTGCCAGCAGTTGGGGCCGACAGGGCGTTGAGACCCAGTACTTC
TRBV14,TRBD1,once,TRBJ1-4,CASSQSTGGSEKLFF,TGTGCCAGCAGCCAGTCGACAGGGGGTAGTGAAAAACTGTTTTTT
TRBV7-8,TRBD2,-,TRBJ2-2,CASSLGASGGTNTGELFF,TGTGCCAGCAGCTTAGGGGCTAGCGGGGGGACGAACACCGGGGAGCTGTTTTTT
TRBV23-1,TRBD1,-,TRBJ1-1,CASSPPIDRGRVNTEAFF,TGCGCCAGCAGTCCTCCGATTGACAGGGGGCGCGTGAACACTGAAGCTTTCTTT
TRBV2,-,once,TRBJ1-1,CASSESQDTEAFF,TGTGCCAGCAGTGAGTCTCAGGACACTGAAGCTTTCTTT
TRBV10-3,TRBD2,-,TRBJ2-3,CATSGPSTDTQYF,TGTGCCACTAGCGGGCCTAGCACAGATACGCAGTATTTT
TRBV19,-,-,TRBJ1-2,CASSISLQGRSYINYGYTF,TGTGCCAGTAGTATCTCCCTACAGGGCAGGAGCTATATTAACTATGGCTACACCTTC
TRBV5-1,TRBD1,-,TRBJ1-2,CASSLTGGEGYTF,TGCGCCAGCAGTTTGACAGGGGGCGAAGGCTACACCTTC
TRBV6-5,TRBD1,-,TRBJ1-4,CASSYVYRGNEKLFF,TGTGCCAGCAGTTACGTGTACAGGGGGAATGAAAAACTGTTTTTT
TRBV4-1,TRBD2,once,TRBJ2-5,CASSPSASGEETQYF,TGCGCCAGCAGCCCCTCAGCTAGCGGGGAAGAGACCCAGTACTTC